This T cell receptor (beta chain) appears in the sequencing data of a study of T cell clones after liver transplantation. At the level of the study: A pre-transplant mixed lymphocyte reaction with TCRbeta sequencing defined graft-donor-reactive clones followed in post-transplant blood. Tolerance: complete withdrawal held at least one year, liver enzymes staying within twice normal. Study results and limitations: Migration into the graft, not deletion, may explain lost graft donor-reactive T cells.

Details on this clone: Antigen unknown.

Trimming cost V 0 bases and J 5 bases, with 11 bases left between them. CDR1 and CDR2 (germline): MGHRA, YSYEKL. The CDR3 totals 15 residues. Assay used: immunoSEQ multiplex PCR; TCRdb lists only in-frame clones, some missing. The sample consists of about 74,000 clones, about 80% of them appearing once. The starting material was CD4+ T cells from blood, obtained before liver transplant. This receptor was taken from a human donor who received a liver transplant. The J gene is TRBJ1-5, the V gene TRBV4-1; the D is unclear. The CDR3 reads CASSQDGHSDQPQHF. The CDR3 nucleotides read TGCGCCAGCAGCCAAGATGGGCATTCGGATCAGCCCCAGCATTTT.